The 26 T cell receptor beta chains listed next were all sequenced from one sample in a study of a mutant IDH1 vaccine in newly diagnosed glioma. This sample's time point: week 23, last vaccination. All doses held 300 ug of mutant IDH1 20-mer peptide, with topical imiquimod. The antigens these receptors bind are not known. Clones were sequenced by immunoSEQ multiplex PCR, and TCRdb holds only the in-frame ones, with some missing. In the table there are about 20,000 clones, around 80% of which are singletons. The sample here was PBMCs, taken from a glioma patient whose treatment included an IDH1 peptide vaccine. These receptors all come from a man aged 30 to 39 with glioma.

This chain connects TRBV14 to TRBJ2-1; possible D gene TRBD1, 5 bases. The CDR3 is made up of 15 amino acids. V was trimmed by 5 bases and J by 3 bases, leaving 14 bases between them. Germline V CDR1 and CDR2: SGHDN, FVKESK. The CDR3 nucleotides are TGTGCCAGCAGCACCCAGCAGGGTTACTACAATGAGCAGTTCTTC. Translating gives CASSTQQGYYNEQFF.

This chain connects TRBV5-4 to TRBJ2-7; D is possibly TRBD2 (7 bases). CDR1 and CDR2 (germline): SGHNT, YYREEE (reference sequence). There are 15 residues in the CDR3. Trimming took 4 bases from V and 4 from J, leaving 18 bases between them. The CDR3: CASSLGGASDYEQYF. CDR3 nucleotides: TGTGCCAGCAGCCTGGGGGGGGCGTCCGATTACGAGCAGTACTTC.

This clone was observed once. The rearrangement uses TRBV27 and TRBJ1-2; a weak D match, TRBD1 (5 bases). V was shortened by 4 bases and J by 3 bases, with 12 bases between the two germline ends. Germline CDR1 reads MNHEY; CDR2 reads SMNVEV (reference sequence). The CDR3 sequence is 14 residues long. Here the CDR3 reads CASSSPGGHYGYTF. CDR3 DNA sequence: TGTGCCAGCAGTTCCCCGGGGGGTCACTATGGCTACACCTTC.

CDR3 in amino acids: CASSLWTGNPFSGANVLTF. The CDR3 region has the DNA TGTGCCAGCAGCCTTTGGACGGGGAATCCATTTTCTGGGGCCAACGTCCTGACTTTC. The chain uses TRBV7-9 and TRBJ2-6; tentative D call: TRBD2 (5 bases). The V gene's germline CDR1 is SEHNR and CDR2 FQNEAQ (reference sequence). The CDR3 runs 19 residues. The V end was cut by 5 bases, the J end by 1 base, with 21 bases between. The full variable domain, completed using reference TRBV7-9 and TRBJ2-6, is DTGVSQNPRHKITKRGQNVTFRCDPISEHNRLYWYRQTLGQGPEFLTYFQNEAQLEKSRLLSDRFSAERPKGSFSTLEIQRTEQGDSAMYLCASSLWTGNPFSGANVLTFGAGSRLTVL.

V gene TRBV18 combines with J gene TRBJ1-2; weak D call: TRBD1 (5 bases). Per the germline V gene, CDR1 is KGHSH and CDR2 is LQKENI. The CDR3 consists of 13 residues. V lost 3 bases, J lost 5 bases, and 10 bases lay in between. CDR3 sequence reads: CASSPRAAYGYTF. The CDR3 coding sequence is TGTGCCAGCTCACCCAGGGCCGCTTATGGCTACACCTTC.

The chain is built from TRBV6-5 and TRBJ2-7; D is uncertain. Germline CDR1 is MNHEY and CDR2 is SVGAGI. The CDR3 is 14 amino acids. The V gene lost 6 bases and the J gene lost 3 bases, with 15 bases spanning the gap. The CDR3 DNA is TGTGCCAGCAGACCGTGGGAATCCATCTACGAGCAGTACTTC. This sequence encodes CASRPWESIYEQYF.

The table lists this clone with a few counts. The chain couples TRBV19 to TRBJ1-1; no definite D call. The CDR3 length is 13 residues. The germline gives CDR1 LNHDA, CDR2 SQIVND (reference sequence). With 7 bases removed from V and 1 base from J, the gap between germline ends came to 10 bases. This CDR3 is CASINRGNTEAFF. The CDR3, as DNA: TGTGCCAGTATAAACCGGGGGAACACTGAAGCTTTCTTT.

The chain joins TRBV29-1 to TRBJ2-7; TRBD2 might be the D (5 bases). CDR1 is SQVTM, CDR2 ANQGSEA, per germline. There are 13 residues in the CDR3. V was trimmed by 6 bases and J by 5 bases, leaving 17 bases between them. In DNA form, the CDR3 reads TGCAGCGTAGGAGGCCCCCTGGCCCACGAGCAGTACTTC. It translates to CSVGGPLAHEQYF.

CDR3 sequence reads: CASSTGQFYGYTF. In nucleotides, the CDR3 is TGCGCCAGCAGCACGGGACAGTTCTATGGCTACACCTTC. This chain links TRBV5-1 with TRBJ1-2; 7 bases fit TRBD1. The CDR3 extends over 13 amino acids. Trimming removed 4 bases from V and 4 bases from J; junction bases left unmatched: 4. Looked up from germline, CDR1 is SGHRS and CDR2 is YFSETQ.

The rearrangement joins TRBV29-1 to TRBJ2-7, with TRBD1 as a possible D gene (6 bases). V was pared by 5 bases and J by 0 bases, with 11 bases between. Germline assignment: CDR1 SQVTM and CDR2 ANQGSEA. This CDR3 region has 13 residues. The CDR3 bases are TGCAGCGTTAAACAGGGTTCCTCCTACGAGCAGTACTTC. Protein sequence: CSVKQGSSYEQYF.

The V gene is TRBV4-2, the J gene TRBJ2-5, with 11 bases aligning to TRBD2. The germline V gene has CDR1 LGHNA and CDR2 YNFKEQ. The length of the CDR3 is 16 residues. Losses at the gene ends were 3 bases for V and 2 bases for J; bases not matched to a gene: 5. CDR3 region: CASSQGLAASQETQYF. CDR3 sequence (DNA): TGTGCCAGCAGCCAGGGACTAGCGGCTTCACAAGAGACCCAGTACTTC.

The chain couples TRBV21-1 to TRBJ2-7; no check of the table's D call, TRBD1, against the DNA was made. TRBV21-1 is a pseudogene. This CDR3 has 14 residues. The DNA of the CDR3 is TGTGCCAGCAGCACCGGGGACAACTCCTACGAGCAGTACTTC. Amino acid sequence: CASSTGDNSYEQYF.

As DNA, the CDR3 is TGTGCCAGCAGCTTTCCTGGGACAGATACGCAGTATTTT. Translating it yields CASSFPGTDTQYF. The J gene is TRBJ2-3, the V gene TRBV7-9; D remains unclear. From germline, CDR1 is SEHNR and CDR2 FQNEAQ (reference sequence). Trimming removed 3 bases from V and 3 bases from J, with 7 bases in between. CDR3 length equals 13 residues. Looking up the rest from reference TRBV7-9 and TRBJ2-3 gives the full variable domain: DTGVSQNPRHKITKRGQNVTFRCDPISEHNRLYWYRQTLGQGPEFLTYFQNEAQLEKSRLLSDRFSAERPKGSFSTLEIQRTEQGDSAMYLCASSFPGTDTQYFGPGTRLTVL.

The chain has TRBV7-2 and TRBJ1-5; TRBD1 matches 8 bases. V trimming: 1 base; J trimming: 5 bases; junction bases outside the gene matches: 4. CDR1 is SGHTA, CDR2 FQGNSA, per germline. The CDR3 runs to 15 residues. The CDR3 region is CASSLEQGAYQPQHF. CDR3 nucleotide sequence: TGTGCCAGCAGCTTAGAGCAGGGGGCCTATCAGCCCCAGCATTTT.

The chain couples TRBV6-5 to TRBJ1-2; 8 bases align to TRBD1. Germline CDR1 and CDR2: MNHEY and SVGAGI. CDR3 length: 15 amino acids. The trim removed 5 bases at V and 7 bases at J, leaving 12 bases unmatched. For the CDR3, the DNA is TGTGCCAGCAGTCCCGGACAGGGAAGGTATGGTGGCTACACCTTC. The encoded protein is CASSPGQGRYGGYTF.

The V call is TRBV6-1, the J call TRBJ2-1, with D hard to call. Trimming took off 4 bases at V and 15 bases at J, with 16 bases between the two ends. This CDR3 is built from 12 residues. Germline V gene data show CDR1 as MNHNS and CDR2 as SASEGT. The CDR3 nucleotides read TGTGCCAGCAGTGCAGCCGGGCCAACGGGGTTCTTC. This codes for CASSAAGPTGFF.

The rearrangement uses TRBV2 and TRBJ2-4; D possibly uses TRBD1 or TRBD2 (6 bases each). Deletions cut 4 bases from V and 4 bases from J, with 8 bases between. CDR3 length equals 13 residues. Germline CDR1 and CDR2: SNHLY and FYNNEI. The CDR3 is CASSGGAKNIQYF. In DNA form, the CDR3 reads TGTGCCAGCAGTGGGGGGGCTAAAAACATTCAGTACTTC.

CDR3 in DNA: TGTGCCAGCAGCGTATGGGGTTCTGGGGCCAACGTCCTGACTTTC. This codes for CASSVWGSGANVLTF. The V call is TRBV9, the J call TRBJ2-6, with D uncertain. CDR1 is SGDLS, CDR2 YYNGEE, per germline. The V gene lost 1 base and the J gene lost 1 base, with 6 bases spanning the gap. The CDR3 is 15 amino acids. Looking up the rest from reference TRBV9 and TRBJ2-6 gives the full variable domain: DSGVTQTPKHLITATGQRVTLRCSPRSGDLSVYWYQQSLDQGLQFLIQYYNGEERAKGNILERFSAQQFPDLHSELNLSSLELGDSALYFCASSVWGSGANVLTFGAGSRLTVL.

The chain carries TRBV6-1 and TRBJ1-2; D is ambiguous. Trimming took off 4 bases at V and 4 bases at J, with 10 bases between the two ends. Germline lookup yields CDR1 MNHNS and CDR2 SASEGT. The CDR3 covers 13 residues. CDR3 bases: TGTGCCAGCAGTGCTTCGGACTTCTATGGCTACACCTTC. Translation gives CASSASDFYGYTF.

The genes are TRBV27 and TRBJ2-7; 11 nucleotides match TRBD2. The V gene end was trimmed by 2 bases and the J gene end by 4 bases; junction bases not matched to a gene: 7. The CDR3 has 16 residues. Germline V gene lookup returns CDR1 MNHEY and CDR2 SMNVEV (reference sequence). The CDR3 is CASSLTIAGGGYEQYF. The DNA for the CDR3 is TGTGCCAGCAGTTTAACAATAGCGGGAGGGGGTTACGAGCAGTACTTC.

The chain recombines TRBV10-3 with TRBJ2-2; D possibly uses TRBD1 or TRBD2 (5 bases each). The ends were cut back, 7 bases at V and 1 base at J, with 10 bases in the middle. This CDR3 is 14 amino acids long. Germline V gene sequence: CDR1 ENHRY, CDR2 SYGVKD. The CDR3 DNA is TGTGCCATCAACTGGGACCTGAACACCGGGGAGCTGTTTTTT. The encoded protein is CAINWDLNTGELFF.

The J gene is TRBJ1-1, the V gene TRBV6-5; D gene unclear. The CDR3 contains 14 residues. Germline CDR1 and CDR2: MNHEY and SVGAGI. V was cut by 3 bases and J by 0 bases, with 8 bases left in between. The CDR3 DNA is TGTGCCAGCAGTTATAGGATGTTGAACACTGAAGCTTTCTTT. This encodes CASSYRMLNTEAFF.

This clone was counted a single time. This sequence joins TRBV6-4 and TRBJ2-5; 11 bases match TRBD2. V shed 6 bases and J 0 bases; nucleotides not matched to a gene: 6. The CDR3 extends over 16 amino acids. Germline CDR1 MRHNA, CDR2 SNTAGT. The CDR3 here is CASRVLAGAHQETQYF. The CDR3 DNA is TGTGCCAGCAGGGTACTAGCGGGAGCCCACCAAGAGACCCAGTACTTC.

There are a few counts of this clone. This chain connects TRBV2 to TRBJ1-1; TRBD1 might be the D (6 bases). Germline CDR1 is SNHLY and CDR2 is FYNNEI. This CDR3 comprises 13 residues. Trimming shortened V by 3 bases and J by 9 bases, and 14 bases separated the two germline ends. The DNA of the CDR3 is TGTGCCAGCAGTGAGGGGGCGAGTCTTCAAGCTTTCTTT. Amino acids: CASSEGASLQAFF.

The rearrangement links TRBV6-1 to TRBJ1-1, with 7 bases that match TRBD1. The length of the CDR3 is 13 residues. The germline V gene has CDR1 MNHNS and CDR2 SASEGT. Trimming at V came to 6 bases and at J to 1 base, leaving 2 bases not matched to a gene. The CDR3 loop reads CASRDRPNTEAFF. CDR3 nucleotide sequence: TGTGCCAGCAGGGACAGGCCGAACACTGAAGCTTTCTTT.

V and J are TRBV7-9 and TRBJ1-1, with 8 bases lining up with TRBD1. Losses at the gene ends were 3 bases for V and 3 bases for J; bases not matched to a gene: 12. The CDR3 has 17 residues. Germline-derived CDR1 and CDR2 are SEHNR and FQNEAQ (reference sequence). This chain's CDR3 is CASSFSHNRGVDTEAFF. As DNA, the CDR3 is TGTGCCAGCAGCTTCTCTCATAACAGGGGGGTAGACACTGAAGCTTTCTTT.